A single T cell receptor (beta chain) is shown here with its context. The PCR made use of 60 Vbeta and 13 Jbeta primers. Profiling relied on immunoSEQ multiplex PCR, and the TCRdb table lists in-frame clones only, not all of them. The data show over 85,000 clones, around three quarters seen once. The data derive from a study of cytomegalovirus exposure and HLA in healthy donors. CDR3 length equals 15 residues. The germline gives CDR1 SGDLS, CDR2 YYNGEE. J was trimmed by 5 bases and V by 4 bases; bases with no gene match: 7. The sequence was collected from a woman in her twenties or thirties in good health and CMV-seronegative. The chain combines TRBV9 with TRBJ2-5; TRBD1 matches at 11 bases. Sequencing used PBMCs. The CDR3 region is CASSLGQGARETQYF. In nucleotides, the CDR3 is TGTGCCAGCAGCCTCGGACAGGGGGCAAGGGAGACCCAGTACTTC.